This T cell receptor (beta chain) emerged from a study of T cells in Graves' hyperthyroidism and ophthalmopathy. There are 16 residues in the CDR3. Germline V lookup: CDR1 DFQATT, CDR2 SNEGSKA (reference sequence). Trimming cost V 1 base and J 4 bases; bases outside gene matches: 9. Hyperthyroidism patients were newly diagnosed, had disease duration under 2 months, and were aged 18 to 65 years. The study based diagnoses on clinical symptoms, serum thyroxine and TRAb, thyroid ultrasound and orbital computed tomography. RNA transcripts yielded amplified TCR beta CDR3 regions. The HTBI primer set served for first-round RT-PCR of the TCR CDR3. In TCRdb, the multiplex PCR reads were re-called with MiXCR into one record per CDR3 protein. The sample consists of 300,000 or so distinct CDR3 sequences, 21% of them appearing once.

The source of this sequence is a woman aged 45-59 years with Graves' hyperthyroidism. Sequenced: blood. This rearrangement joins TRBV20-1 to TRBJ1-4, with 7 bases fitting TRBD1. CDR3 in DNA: TGCAGTGCTAGAGGTGTCCTTAGGGACAGTAATGAAAAACTGTTTTTT. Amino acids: CSARGVLRDSNEKLFF.